This TCR beta chain was captured in a study of Graves' ophthalmopathy and Graves' hyperthyroidism. Study-level background: Peripheral blood (taken before any treatment) was collected at initial diagnosis.

The CDR3 has 16 amino acids. Germline CDR1 and CDR2: PRHDT and FYEKMQ (reference sequence). J lost 4 bases, V lost 2 bases, and 4 bases had no gene match. Investigators amplified TCR beta CDR3 regions from RNA transcripts. Investigators did first-round RT-PCR with HTBI primers, then second-round multiplex PCR. Each CDR3 protein gets one entry after TCRdb re-called the multiplex PCR reads with MiXCR. The data contain a few hundred thousand distinct CDR3 sequences, roughly 17% of them singletons. Notes on the study in general: The model's ophthalmopathy progression predictions had approximately 69% sensitivity and over 72% specificity.

This clonotype was counted only a few times. Its antigen is not identified. This rearrangement joins TRBV13 to TRBJ2-2; TRBD2 agrees at 10 bases. This receptor was identified in an adult woman with stable Graves' hyperthyroidism. The sample was peripheral blood. The CDR3 nucleotides read TGTGCCAGCAGCTTACTAGCGGGAGAGGGCACCGGGGAGCTGTTTTTT. The encoded protein is CASSLLAGEGTGELFF.